Presented here are 27 T cell receptor beta chains from one specimen sequenced in a study of blood T cell repertoires in COVID-19. The protocol was immunoSEQ multiplex PCR, while the TCRdb copy is restricted to in-frame clones and leaves out a portion. This table has some 240,000 clones, approximately 78% appearing once. Sequencing was performed on peripheral blood. The receptors shown here come from a woman aged 70-85 years with COVID-19, enrolled during active disease.

CDR3 in DNA: TGCGCCAGCAGCTTGGGAGGGGGCTACACCGGGGAGCTGTTTTTT. Protein sequence: CASSLGGGYTGELFF. This chain connects TRBV5-1 to TRBJ2-2; 7 bases line up with TRBD1. Germline V gives CDR1 SGHRS, CDR2 YFSETQ. This CDR3 spans 15 amino acids. The V and J ends lost 0 bases and 3 bases, in that order; junction bases with no gene match: 2.

This sequence joins TRBV5-1 and TRBJ2-1; maybe TRBD2 (6 bases). V was pared by 0 bases and J by 2 bases, with 9 bases between. Germline lookup yields CDR1 SGHRS and CDR2 YFSETQ. This CDR3 is 15 amino acids long. CDR3 loop: CASSLDSGPYNEQFF. CDR3 DNA: TGCGCCAGCAGCTTGGATAGCGGACCCTACAATGAGCAGTTCTTC.

J is TRBJ2-7 and V is TRBV6-2 or TRBV6-3, with 11 bases identical to TRBD1. V lost 5 bases, J lost 4 bases, and 10 bases stayed unmatched. This CDR3 is 16 amino acids long. The germline V gene encodes CDR1 MNHEY and CDR2 SVGEGT. This CDR3 is CASSPPGTGGGYEQYF. In nucleotides, the CDR3 is TGTGCCAGCAGTCCCCCCGGGACAGGGGGAGGATACGAGCAGTACTTC.

The chain employs TRBV29-1 and TRBJ1-2; D possibly corresponds to TRBD1 (5 bases). Germline loops: CDR1 SQVTM, CDR2 ANQGSEA. V was trimmed by 0 bases and J by 1 base, leaving 15 bases between them. This CDR3 is built from 16 residues. The CDR3 region has the DNA TGCAGCGTTGAAGAACGGGGGAAGGGGCTTAACTATGGCTACACCTTC. It encodes CSVEERGKGLNYGYTF.

The chain combines TRBV20-1 with TRBJ1-1; 8 bases match TRBD1. Germline values: CDR1 DFQATT, CDR2 SNEGSKA (reference sequence). J was trimmed by 7 bases and V by 3 bases; bases with no gene match: 10. This CDR3 is built from 14 residues. The CDR3 coding sequence is TGCAGTGCTAGTTCGCAGGGGGCGCGCAGTGAAGCTTTCTTT. This codes for CSASSQGARSEAFF.

The chain combines TRBV5-1 with TRBJ2-7, with D maybe TRBD1 (5 bases). V was shortened by 2 bases and J by 3 bases, with 9 bases between the two germline ends. The CDR3 is 13 amino acids. In germline, CDR1 is SGHRS, CDR2 YFSETQ. The CDR3 DNA follows: TGCGCCAGCAGCTTACAGGAGAACTACGAGCAGTACTTC. Translation gives CASSLQENYEQYF.

The rearrangement links TRBV9 to TRBJ2-1, with D tentatively TRBD1 (6 bases). The V and J ends lost 0 bases and 4 bases respectively, with 17 bases between them. Germline V gene lookup returns CDR1 SGDLS and CDR2 YYNGEE. The CDR3 has 17 residues. For the CDR3, the DNA is TGTGCCAGCAGCGTAGTGTCGGGTGGGGACAAGTACAATGAGCAGTTCTTC. Translation: CASSVVSGGDKYNEQFF.

The V call is TRBV19, the J call TRBJ1-5, with 7 positions matching TRBD1. V lost 6 bases to trimming and J lost 6 bases; unmatched junction nucleotides: 11. Germline V gives CDR1 LNHDA, CDR2 SQIVND (reference sequence). The CDR3 totals 15 residues. The CDR3 here is CASSIGRPGGQPQHF. The CDR3 nucleotides read TGTGCCAGTAGCATTGGTAGGCCAGGGGGTCAGCCCCAGCATTTT.

This sequence joins TRBV27 and TRBJ1-2; D not resolved. The CDR3 has 16 amino acids. V lost 4 bases, J lost 7 bases, and 22 bases lay in between. Germline CDR1 is MNHEY and CDR2 is SMNVEV (reference sequence). CDR3: CASSSHLGLALGGYTF. DNA of the CDR3: TGTGCCAGCAGTTCCCATCTTGGGCTGGCTTTGGGTGGCTACACCTTC.

The chain has TRBV30 and TRBJ1-5; D possibly corresponds to TRBD1 (6 bases). V lost 0 bases to trimming and J lost 6 bases, with 15 bases between them. The CDR3 sequence is 15 residues long. The germline V gene has CDR1 GTSNPN and CDR2 SVGIG (reference sequence). The CDR3, as DNA: TGTGCCTGGAGTGTAGGGCAGGGGCAGCGTCAGCCCCAGCATTTT. Encoded protein: CAWSVGQGQRQPQHF.

The V and J genes are TRBV28 and TRBJ2-4; D might be TRBD2 (7 bases). There are 16 residues in the CDR3. Germline CDR1 MDHEN, CDR2 SYDVKM. Trimming took 2 bases from V and 0 from J, leaving 11 bases between them. The DNA for the CDR3 is TGTGCCAGCAGTTTACGGGGGGCCCTAGCCAAAAACATTCAGTACTTC. This gives the protein CASSLRGALAKNIQYF.

The V and J genes are TRBV7-2 and TRBJ2-1; 8 positions agree with TRBD2. V gave up 2 bases and J gave up 6 bases; unmatched junction bases: 12. Germline V gives CDR1 SGHTA, CDR2 FQGNSA. There are 17 residues in the CDR3. The CDR3 sequence: CASSLSRTSGPGNEQFF. DNA for the CDR3: TGTGCCAGCAGCTTATCCCGCACTAGCGGACCAGGCAATGAGCAGTTCTTC.

V gene TRBV18 combines with J gene TRBJ2-7, with 7 bases fitting TRBD1. V trimming: 4 bases; J trimming: 5 bases; junction bases outside the gene matches: 5. This CDR3 comprises 13 residues. CDR1 and CDR2 (germline): KGHSH, LQKENI. For the CDR3, the DNA is TGTGCCAGCTCACAAGACAGGGCCCACGAGCAGTACTTC. As protein: CASSQDRAHEQYF.

V and J are TRBV14 and TRBJ1-1, with D tentatively TRBD1 (6 bases). CDR1 is SGHDN, CDR2 FVKESK, per germline. The CDR3 is 15 residues long. V was cut by 1 base and J by 7 bases, with 16 bases left in between. The chain's CDR3 is CASSQGPRQGIEAFF. Written as DNA, the CDR3 is TGTGCCAGCAGCCAAGGGCCTCGGCAGGGGATTGAAGCTTTCTTT.

J is TRBJ2-7 and V is TRBV28; TRBD2 matches at 8 bases. The J segment lost 0 bases and the V segment lost 10 bases, leaving 8 bases of the junction unmatched. The CDR3 is 14 amino acids. CDR1 is MDHEN, CDR2 SYDVKM, per germline. The DNA for the CDR3 is TGTGCCACCGACACTAGCGGTTACTCCTACGAGCAGTACTTC. Amino acid sequence: CATDTSGYSYEQYF.

This clone was counted between two and nine times. The genes are TRBV30 and TRBJ2-1; 7 nucleotides match TRBD1. V lost 7 bases to trimming and J lost 9 bases; unmatched junction nucleotides: 12. The CDR3 runs 13 residues. The germline CDR1 and CDR2 sequences are GTSNPN and SVGIG (reference sequence). The CDR3 nucleotides are TGTGCCTCGAGCCTGTCAAACAGGGGTGAGCAGTTCTTC. It translates to CASSLSNRGEQFF.

V and J are TRBV18 and TRBJ2-7; TRBD2 aligns across 8 bases. Trimming removed 2 bases from V and 4 bases from J; junction bases left unmatched: 4. The germline V gene has CDR1 KGHSH and CDR2 LQKENI. The CDR3 contains 14 residues. The CDR3 protein is CASSPASGQYEQYF. Written as DNA, the CDR3 is TGTGCCAGCTCACCAGCTAGCGGGCAATACGAGCAGTACTTC. Variable domain in full (rest from reference TRBV18 and TRBJ2-7): NAGVMQNPRHLVRRRGQEARLRCSPMKGHSHVYWYRQLPEEGLKFMVYLQKENIIDESGMPKERFSAEFPKEGPSILRIQQVVRGDSAAYFCASSPASGQYEQYFGPGTRLTVT.

The J gene is TRBJ2-5, the V gene TRBV30; 7 bases line up with TRBD2. Looked up from germline, CDR1 is GTSNPN and CDR2 is SVGIG (reference sequence). The trim removed 1 base at V and 5 bases at J, leaving 4 bases unmatched. CDR3 length equals 13 residues. CDR3 residues: CAWSDTAGETQYF. The CDR3 DNA sequence: TGTGCCTGGAGTGATACAGCGGGGGAGACCCAGTACTTC.

The gene calls are TRBV7-2 and TRBJ2-3, with 9 bases lining up with TRBD1. Germline loops: CDR1 SGHTA, CDR2 FQGNSA. This CDR3 is 14 amino acids long. J gave up 2 bases and V 5 bases, and 2 bases lay outside the gene matches. In DNA form, the CDR3 reads TGTGCCAGCAGCACAGGGGGCGACACAGATACGCAGTATTTT. This encodes CASSTGGDTDTQYF.

The CDR3 reads CASSETPLYSNQPQHF. DNA of the CDR3: TGCGCCAGCAGCGAAACCCCCCTCTATAGCAATCAGCCCCAGCATTTT. V is TRBV4-3 and J is TRBJ1-5; D gene uncertain. The V end was cut by 5 bases, the J end by 0 bases, with 14 bases between. Germline assignment: CDR1 LGHNA and CDR2 YSLEER. CDR3 length: 16 amino acids.

The V and J genes are TRBV5-1 and TRBJ2-5; 9 bases match TRBD2. V shed 4 bases and J 2 bases; nucleotides not matched to a gene: 6. The CDR3 has 15 residues. Germline values: CDR1 SGHRS, CDR2 YFSETQ. CDR3 nucleotide sequence: TGCGCCAGCAGCAAAACTAGCGGGCCTCAAGAGACCCAGTACTTC. This sequence encodes CASSKTSGPQETQYF.

The chain carries TRBV28 and TRBJ1-2; the match to TRBD1 covers 8 bases. The V segment lost 7 bases and the J segment 4 bases; nucleotides outside the gene matches: 8. Germline CDR1 MDHEN, CDR2 SYDVKM. The CDR3 loop spans 14 amino acids. CDR3 nucleotide sequence: TGTGCCAGCATCCGACAGGGGACTTTCTATGGCTACACCTTC. This translates into CASIRQGTFYGYTF.

V is TRBV7-2 and J is TRBJ2-3; D unclear. This CDR3 is built from 15 residues. Trimming cost V 2 bases and J 3 bases, with 12 bases left between them. Germline V gene lookup returns CDR1 SGHTA and CDR2 FQGNSA. The CDR3 sequence is CASSLRRRNTDTQYF. DNA of the CDR3: TGTGCCAGCAGCTTACGTCGGCGGAATACAGATACGCAGTATTTT.

V usage is TRBV27 and J usage is TRBJ2-2; 8 bases align to TRBD2. V shed 2 bases, J shed 5 bases, and the junction held 10 bases outside the gene matches. This CDR3 is 17 amino acids long. Per germline, CDR1 MNHEY and CDR2 SMNVEV (reference sequence). CDR3 in DNA: TGTGCCAGCAGTTTAGGTCCGGGAGGGCCGAGGACCGGGGAGCTGTTTTTT. This sequence encodes CASSLGPGGPRTGELFF.

V usage is TRBV30 and J usage is TRBJ1-2, with 7 nucleotides matching TRBD1. V gave up 1 base and J gave up 5 bases; unmatched junction bases: 10. This CDR3 is 15 amino acids long. CDR1 is GTSNPN, CDR2 SVGIG, per germline (reference sequence). DNA for the CDR3: TGTGCCTGGAGTGCTTGGACAGGAGAACCTTATGGCTACACCTTC. Translating it yields CAWSAWTGEPYGYTF.

The chain carries TRBV18 and TRBJ2-1, with 7 bases aligning to TRBD1. The CDR3 loop spans 14 amino acids. Germline values: CDR1 KGHSH, CDR2 LQKENI. V trimming: 3 bases; J trimming: 9 bases; junction bases outside the gene matches: 8. CDR3 nucleotides: TGTGCCAGCTCACCCCCCGCAGGGGGTGGTGAGCAGTTCTTC. Translating gives CASSPPAGGGEQFF.

The V and J genes are TRBV4-1 and TRBJ1-1, with 9 bases aligning to TRBD1. CDR1 MGHRA and CDR2 YSYEKL come from the germline V gene. The CDR3 has 18 residues. V shed 2 bases, J shed 3 bases, and the junction held 13 bases outside the gene matches. CDR3 nucleotide sequence: TGCGCCAGCAGCCAAAGAACCATCACCGGGACAGGGTACACTGAAGCTTTCTTT. It yields the protein CASSQRTITGTGYTEAFF.